A selection of T cell receptor beta chains follows, all from one sample in a study of metastatic and nonmetastatic thyroid tumors. TCRdb reanalyzed the PCR reads with MiXCR. The table lists 30,000 to 40,000 clones, less than 15% of them singletons. Material for sequencing was blood. Receptors were obtained from a female donor with papillary thyroid cancer or a benign thyroid nodule (not recorded which). Some clones in this sample may be carry-over from other donors' samples. Each CDR3 is given without its conserved first and last residue. The order of the fields is clone size, V gene, D gene, CDR3 protein. A D gene is named only where the DNA matches it firmly. Part of the rows lack a size; the others show once, few, many or a class for expanded clones.

many | TRBV24-1 | . | ATSEPPRNYGYT
many | TRBV11-2 | . | ASSSEGRENTGELF
many | TRBV6-5 | TRBD1 | ASSYEGQPYNEQF
many | TRBV11-1 | TRBD2 | ASSHIAGYYNEQF
few | TRBV28 | . | AIIPTGIFHNEQF
many | TRBV10-3 | . | AIRGHGELEAF
. | TRBV12-3/TRBV12-4 | TRBD2 | ASTPGLAGGRVGEQF
. | TRBV7-6 | TRBD1 | ASSTGTGGAYGYT
many | TRBV6-1 | . | ASTGLGPSGGYT
many | TRBV18 | TRBD1 | ASSSLGGQGNEKLF
. | TRBV20-1 | . | SARSSGLAYEQY
many | TRBV2 | . | ASSENSVSSYNSPLH
. | TRBV4-1 | . | ASSQDPDIASRRHEQY
many | TRBV28 | . | ASSGRDTPRETQY
. | TRBV6-1 | . | ASNAGQSLGGYT
many | TRBV27 | . | ASSTSPGSLTGELF
many | TRBV19 | . | ASSIGSSAYEQY
many | TRBV6-1 | . | ASSLGGAANEKLF
many | TRBV7-3 | . | ASSFVQGAVAEHNEQF
many | TRBV9 | . | ASSVGGMNTEAF
. | TRBV2 | . | ASTRRTQYQESQY
many | TRBV28 | TRBD2 | ASSSPRLAQSYEQY
many | TRBV9 | . | ASSGKTNTGELF
. | TRBV5-8 | . | ASSLVQGYNYEQY
. | TRBV6-1 | TRBD1 | ASLEAGGAYEQY
few | TRBV2 | . | ASASYEQY
many | TRBV7-9 | . | ASSLEQYNSPLH
. | TRBV5-1 | TRBD2 | AGSLEVSGGRDTQY
. | TRBV2 | TRBD1 | ASSDSARTGIPNEQF
many | TRBV6-4 | . | ASSAGLAFNEQF
. | TRBV28 | . | ASSFLRNTEAI
many | TRBV9 | . | ASSVPGGNTYEQY
many | TRBV20-1 | . | SARGEDNEQF
many | TRBV5-1 | . | ASSPRGTSGESAYNEQF
many | TRBV14 | TRBD2 | ASSQTSVYTGELF
. | TRBV6-4 | . | ASSDSDTGELF
many | TRBV12-3/TRBV12-4 | . | ASSLSRGATNEKLF
. | TRBV18 | . | ASSPTGGTDTQY
few | TRBV6-1 | . | ASSESGRETGELF
many | TRBV28 | . | ASSPHTEAF
many | TRBV18 | . | ASSPLSGSTDTQY
. | TRBV10-3 | . | AISEDVSNQPQH
many | TRBV6-6 | . | ASSYSSLNTEAF
many | TRBV9 | TRBD2 | ASSGSGWETQY
few | TRBV28 | . | ASSSNSPLH
few | TRBV27 | TRBD2 | ASSPGAGVSSYNEQF
medium-sized | TRBV6-1 | TRBD1 | ASSDWTGQGDGYT
many | TRBV5-1 | . | ASSLEPPRNTEAF
many | TRBV28 | TRBD1 | ASSSPGGIGPYGYT